This TCR beta chain is from a study of blood T cell repertoires in COVID-19 (TCRdb year 2020). Study-wide context: Samples covering the acute and convalescent phases of COVID-19 were provided by collaborators in the United States, Italy and Spain. The prospective study material was composed of cDNA or gDNA derived from T cells, B-cell-depleted T cells, or PBMCs. The repertoires were released in a freely available public database intended as a resource for research on the immune response to SARS-CoV-2. Deeply sampled blood TCRbeta repertoires from subjects exposed to, actively infected with, or recovered from COVID-19 were included in the dataset. A de-identified subject ID, COVID-19 status, age in years and sex were almost always included in the sample metadata. Where HLA class I and class II types were available, the types were taken from metadata supplied by the sample provider, not from assay-based typing. The samples were drawn from two sources: the first 160 participants of the ongoing ImmuneRACE study, and 1,254 subjects contributed by 6 global collaborators.

The investigation overall reported the following: How much clinical and demographic metadata was included differed by source and by participant, and the metadata was provided uncurated.

The CDR3 has 8 amino acids, counting the end cysteine and phenylalanine. Here the CDR3 DNA is all that survives: 24 bases in frame from base 1. Comments on this clone: Its recognized antigen is unknown. No qualities accompany the bases; no much larger clone lies one base away.

TCRbeta CDR3 regions were amplified from genomic DNA by means of the immunoSEQ Assay, a bias-controlled multiplex PCR. Turning to the authors' computational methods: Nucleated cell counts per sample were estimated from amplification of reference gene primers within the assay. To quantify the absolute abundance of each unique TCRbeta CDR3 rearrangement, sequence reads were collapsed and filtered. For each sample, productive Simpson clonality was calculated as the square root of Simpson's diversity index across productive rearrangements. The clones in this table, taken by TCRdb from immuneACCESS, are in-frame only. Not every clone is retained; where verified, under half of the shortfall comes from an unresolved V gene, and the cause of the rest is unknown. V and J calls and clone size are those listed in that table; D and trimming were worked out from the DNA. The sample table lists about 190,000 clones, about 85% of them with a count of one. The ten largest clones represent approximately 7% of the sample.

One collaborating source in Seattle enrolled patients during active infection and followed them longitudinally through the course of disease. Collaborating institutions collected whole blood in K2EDTA tubes following their own protocols. For TCRbeta analysis, collaborator samples were shipped as frozen whole blood, as isolated PBMCs, or as DNA extracted from either sample type. The clonotype originates from a man older than 75 with COVID-19, enrolled during active disease. Sequencing was done on a sample of peripheral blood. The rearrangement joined TRBV21-1 to TRBJ2-4; TRBD2 is taken as the D call from the table, unchecked against the DNA. TRBV21-1 is designated a pseudogene. The sequence in DNA is TGTGCCAGCACTCTACAGTACTTC. It encodes CASTLQYF.